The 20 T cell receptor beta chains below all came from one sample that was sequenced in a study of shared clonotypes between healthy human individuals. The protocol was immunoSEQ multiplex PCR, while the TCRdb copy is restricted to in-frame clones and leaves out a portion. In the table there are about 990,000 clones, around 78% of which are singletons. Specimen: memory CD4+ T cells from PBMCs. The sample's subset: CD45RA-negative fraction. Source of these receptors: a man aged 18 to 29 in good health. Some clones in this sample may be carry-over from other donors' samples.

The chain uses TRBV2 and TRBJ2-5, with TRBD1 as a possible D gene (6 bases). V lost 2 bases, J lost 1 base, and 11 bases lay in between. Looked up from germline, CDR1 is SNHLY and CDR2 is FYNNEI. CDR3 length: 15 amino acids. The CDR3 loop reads CASSEQGQVQETQYF. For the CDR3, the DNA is TGTGCCAGCAGTGAACAGGGACAAGTCCAAGAGACCCAGTACTTC.

The CDR3 spells CASSLGSGRNTEAFF. The CDR3 DNA is TGTGCCAGCAGCTTGGGGTCAGGCCGGAACACTGAAGCTTTCTTT. The chain carries TRBV5-4 and TRBJ1-1; the D is unclear. This CDR3 comprises 15 residues. The ends were cut back, 0 bases at V and 1 base at J, with 10 bases in the middle. Germline values: CDR1 SGHNT, CDR2 YYREEE (reference sequence).

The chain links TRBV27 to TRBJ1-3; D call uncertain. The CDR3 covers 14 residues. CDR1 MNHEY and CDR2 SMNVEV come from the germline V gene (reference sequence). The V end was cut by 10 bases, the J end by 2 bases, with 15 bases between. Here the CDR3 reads CATMSPSTGNTIYF. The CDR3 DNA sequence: TGTGCCACCATGTCCCCCTCCACTGGAAACACCATATATTTT.

DNA of the CDR3: TGTGCCAGCAGTAAACGAGGTTCTAGCGGGATCACAGATACGCAGTATTTT. This translates into CASSKRGSSGITDTQYF. This chain connects TRBV11-2 to TRBJ2-3, with 9 bases fitting TRBD2. Trimming cost V 6 bases and J 2 bases; bases outside gene matches: 12. Germline lookup yields CDR1 SGHAT and CDR2 FQNNGV. The CDR3 consists of 17 residues.

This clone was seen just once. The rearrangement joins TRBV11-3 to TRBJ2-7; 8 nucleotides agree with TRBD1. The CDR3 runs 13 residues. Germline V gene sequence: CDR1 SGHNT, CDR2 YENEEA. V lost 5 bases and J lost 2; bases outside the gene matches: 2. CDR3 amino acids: CASSRQGTYEQYF. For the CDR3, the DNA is TGTGCCAGCAGCCGACAGGGGACCTACGAGCAGTACTTC.

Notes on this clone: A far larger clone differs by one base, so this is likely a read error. The CDR3 DNA reads as TGTGCCAGCAGCTCCCCCAGTCTGGAGACCCAGTACTTC. Its translation is CASSSPSLETQYF. This rearrangement joins TRBV5-8 to TRBJ2-5; D is ambiguous. V dropped 3 bases and J dropped 5 bases, with 11 bases sitting between them. The CDR3 runs to 13 residues. Germline V gene data show CDR1 as SGHTS and CDR2 as YDEGEE.

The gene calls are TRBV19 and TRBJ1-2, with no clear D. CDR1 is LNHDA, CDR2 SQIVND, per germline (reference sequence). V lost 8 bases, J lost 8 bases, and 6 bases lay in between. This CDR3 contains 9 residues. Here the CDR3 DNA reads TGTGCCAGTGGCGGCGGCTACACCTTC. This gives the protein CASGGGYTF.

DNA for the CDR3: TGTGCCAGCAGCGCGTGGGTTGGCCCCTACAATGAGCAGTTCTTC. Encoded protein: CASSAWVGPYNEQFF. The chain is built from TRBV9 and TRBJ2-1; D remains ambiguous. Trimming took 3 bases from V and 2 from J, leaving 12 bases between them. The CDR3 is 15 amino acids. Germline lookup yields CDR1 SGDLS and CDR2 YYNGEE.

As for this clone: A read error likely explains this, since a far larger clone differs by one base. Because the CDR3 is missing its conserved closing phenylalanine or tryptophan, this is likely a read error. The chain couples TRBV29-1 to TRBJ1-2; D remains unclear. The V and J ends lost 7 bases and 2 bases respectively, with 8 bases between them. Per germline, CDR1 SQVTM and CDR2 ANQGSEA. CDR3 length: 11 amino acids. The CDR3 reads CSESSNYGYTS. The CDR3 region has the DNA TGCAGCGAGTCCTCAAACTATGGCTACACCTCC.

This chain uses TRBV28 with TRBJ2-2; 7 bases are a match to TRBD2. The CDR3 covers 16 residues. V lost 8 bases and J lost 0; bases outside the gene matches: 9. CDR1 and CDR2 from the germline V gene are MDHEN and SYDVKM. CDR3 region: CASHDGRNPNTGELFF. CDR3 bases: TGTGCCAGCCATGACGGGAGGAACCCGAACACCGGGGAGCTGTTTTTT. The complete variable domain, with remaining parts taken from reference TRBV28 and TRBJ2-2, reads DVKVTQSSRYLVKRTGEKVFLECVQDMDHENMFWYRQDPGLGLRLIYFSYDVKMKEKGDIPEGYSVSREKKERFSLILESASTNQTSMYLCASHDGRNPNTGELFFGEGSRLTVL.

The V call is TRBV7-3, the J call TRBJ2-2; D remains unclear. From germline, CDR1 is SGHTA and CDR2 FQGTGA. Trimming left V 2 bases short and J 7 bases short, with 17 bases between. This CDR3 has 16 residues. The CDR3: CASSLEFPGLSGELFF. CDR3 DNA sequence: TGTGCCAGCAGCTTAGAGTTTCCCGGGTTGAGCGGGGAGCTGTTTTTT.

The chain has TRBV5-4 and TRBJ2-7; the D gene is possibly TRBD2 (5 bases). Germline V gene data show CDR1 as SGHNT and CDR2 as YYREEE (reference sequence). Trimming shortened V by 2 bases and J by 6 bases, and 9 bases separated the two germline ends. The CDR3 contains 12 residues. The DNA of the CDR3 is TGTGCCAGCAGCTTCGGACTCAGCGAGCAGTACTTC. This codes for CASSFGLSEQYF.

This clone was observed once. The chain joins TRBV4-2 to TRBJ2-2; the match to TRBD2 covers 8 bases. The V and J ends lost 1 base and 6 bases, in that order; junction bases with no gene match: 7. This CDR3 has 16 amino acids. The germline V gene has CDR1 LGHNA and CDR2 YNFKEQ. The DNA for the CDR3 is TGTGCCAGCAGCCAAGTCGGGACTAGAGTAGCCGGGGAGCTGTTTTTT. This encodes CASSQVGTRVAGELFF.

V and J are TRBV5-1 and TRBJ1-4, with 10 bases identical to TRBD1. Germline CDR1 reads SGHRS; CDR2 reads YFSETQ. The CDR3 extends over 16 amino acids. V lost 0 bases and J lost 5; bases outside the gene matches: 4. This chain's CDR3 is CASSLARDRGNEKLFF. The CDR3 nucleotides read TGCGCCAGCAGCTTGGCTCGGGACAGGGGAAATGAAAAACTGTTTTTT.

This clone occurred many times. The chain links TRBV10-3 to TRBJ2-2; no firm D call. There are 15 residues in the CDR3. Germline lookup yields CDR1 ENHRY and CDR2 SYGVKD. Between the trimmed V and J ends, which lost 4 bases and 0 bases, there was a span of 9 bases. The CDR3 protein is CAISGPLPNTGELFF. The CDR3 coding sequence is TGTGCCATCAGTGGTCCTCTCCCGAACACCGGGGAGCTGTTTTTT.

In DNA, the CDR3 is TGCAGCGTTGTAGCGACGGCGAACACTGAAGCTTTCTTT. It translates to CSVVATANTEAFF. The chain employs TRBV29-1 and TRBJ1-1, with D uncertain. The CDR3 consists of 13 residues. V was trimmed by 4 bases and J by 1 base, leaving 10 bases between them. Looked up from germline, CDR1 is SQVTM and CDR2 is ANQGSEA.

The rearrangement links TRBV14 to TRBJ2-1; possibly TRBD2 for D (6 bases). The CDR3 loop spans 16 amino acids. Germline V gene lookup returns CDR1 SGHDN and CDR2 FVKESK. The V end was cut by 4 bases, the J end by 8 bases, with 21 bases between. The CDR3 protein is CASSLRTFSWGDEQFF. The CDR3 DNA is TGTGCCAGCAGCCTTAGGACTTTCTCTTGGGGGGATGAGCAGTTCTTC.

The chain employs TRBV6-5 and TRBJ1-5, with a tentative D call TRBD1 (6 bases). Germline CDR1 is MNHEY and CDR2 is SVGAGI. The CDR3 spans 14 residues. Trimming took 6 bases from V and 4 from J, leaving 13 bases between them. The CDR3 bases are TGTGCCAGCAGACCCTGGGGGGCAAATCAGCCCCAGCATTTT. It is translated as CASRPWGANQPQHF.

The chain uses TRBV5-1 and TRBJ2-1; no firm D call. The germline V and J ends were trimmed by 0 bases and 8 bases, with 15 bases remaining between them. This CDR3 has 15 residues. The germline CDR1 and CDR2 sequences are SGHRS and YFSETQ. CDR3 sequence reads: CASSLEVAVYYEQFF. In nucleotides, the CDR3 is TGCGCCAGCAGCTTGGAAGTAGCAGTATATTATGAGCAGTTCTTC. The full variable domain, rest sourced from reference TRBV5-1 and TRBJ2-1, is KAGVTQTPRYLIKTRGQQVTLSCSPISGHRSVSWYQQTPGQGLQFLFEYFSETQRNKGNFPGRFSGRQFSNSRSEMNVSTLELGDSALYLCASSLEVAVYYEQFFGPGTRLTVL.

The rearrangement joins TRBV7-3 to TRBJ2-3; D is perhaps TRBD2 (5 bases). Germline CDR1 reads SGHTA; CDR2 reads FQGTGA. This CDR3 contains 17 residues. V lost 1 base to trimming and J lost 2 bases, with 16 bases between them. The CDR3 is CASSLNHLAHSTDTQYF. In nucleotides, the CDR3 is TGTGCCAGCAGCTTAAATCATCTAGCCCATTCCACAGATACGCAGTATTTT.